The TCR beta chain described here comes from a study of T cell changes during pregnancy in multiple sclerosis (dated by TCRdb to between 2019 and 2020). Looking at the study overall: The study looked at changes in the T cell repertoire across pregnancy in women with multiple sclerosis.

Unmatched junction bases come to 13, with V trimmed by 8 bases and J by 0 bases. As encoded in the germline V gene, CDR1 is WSHSY while CDR2 is SAAADI. The CDR3 goes from the cysteine to the phenylalanine over 18 residues. Solely the CDR3 DNA is kept, with 54 bases framed from the first base. The library was produced with the immunoSEQ multiplex PCR assay. TCRdb holds this immuneACCESS table with in-frame rearrangements only. Some clones are missing; in checked studies, unresolved V genes explain under half, and the rest has no known cause. The sample has 55,000 to 65,000 clones on record, over 90% of them singletons. Clones ranked in the top ten supply around 2.5% of the sample. About this clone: This clone's antigen is unknown. The record has no base qualities; no much larger clone is one base away.

Sequenced here: CD8+ T cells from peripheral blood mononuclear cells, sampled in the third trimester of pregnancy. This clonotype was obtained from a female donor with multiple sclerosis, enrolled in a pregnancy study. This receptor chain uses TRBV10-2 and TRBJ2-6; 7 nucleotides in the junction match TRBD1. The sequence in DNA is TGCGCCAGCTCGGGGACAGAGGAGGTGGACTCTGGGGCCAACGTCCTGACTTTC. Translated, it gives CASSGTEEVDSGANVLTF.